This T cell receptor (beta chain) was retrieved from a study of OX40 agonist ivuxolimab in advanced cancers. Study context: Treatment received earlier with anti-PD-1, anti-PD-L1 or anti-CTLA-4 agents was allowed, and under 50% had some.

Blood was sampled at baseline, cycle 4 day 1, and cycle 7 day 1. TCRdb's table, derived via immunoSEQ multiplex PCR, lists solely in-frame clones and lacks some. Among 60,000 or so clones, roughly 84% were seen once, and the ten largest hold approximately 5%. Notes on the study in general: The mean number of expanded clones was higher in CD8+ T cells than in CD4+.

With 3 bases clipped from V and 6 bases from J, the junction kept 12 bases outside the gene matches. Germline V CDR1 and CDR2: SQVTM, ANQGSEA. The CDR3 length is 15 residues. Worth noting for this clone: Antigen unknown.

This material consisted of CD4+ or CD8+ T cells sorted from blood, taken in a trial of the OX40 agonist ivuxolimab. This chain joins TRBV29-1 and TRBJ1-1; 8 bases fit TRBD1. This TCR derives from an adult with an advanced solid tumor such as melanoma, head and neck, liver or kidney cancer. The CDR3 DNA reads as TGCAGCGTTGACCAGGGGGCGTATTGGAATGCTGAAGCTTTCTTT. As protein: CSVDQGAYWNAEAFF.